This TCR beta chain was profiled in a study of blood T cell repertoires in COVID-19. V was pared by 5 bases and J by 1 base, with 11 bases between. Germline CDR1 SGHTA, CDR2 FQGNSA. CDR3 length: 15 amino acids. Participants had their cohort set by participant-reported clinical history. Clones were read by immunoSEQ multiplex PCR, and TCRdb kept only the in-frame ones, dropping some. The sample consists of 140,000 to 150,000 clones, around 87% of them appearing once. The TCR originated in a man aged 60-69 years who had recovered from COVID-19. The chain combines TRBV7-2 with TRBJ2-2; D may be TRBD2 (6 bases). Sequenced input: PBMCs or T cells enriched from blood (not recorded which). The CDR3 protein is CASSVRLVNTGELFF. Here the CDR3 DNA reads TGTGCCAGCAGCGTTCGACTAGTGAACACCGGGGAGCTGTTTTTT.